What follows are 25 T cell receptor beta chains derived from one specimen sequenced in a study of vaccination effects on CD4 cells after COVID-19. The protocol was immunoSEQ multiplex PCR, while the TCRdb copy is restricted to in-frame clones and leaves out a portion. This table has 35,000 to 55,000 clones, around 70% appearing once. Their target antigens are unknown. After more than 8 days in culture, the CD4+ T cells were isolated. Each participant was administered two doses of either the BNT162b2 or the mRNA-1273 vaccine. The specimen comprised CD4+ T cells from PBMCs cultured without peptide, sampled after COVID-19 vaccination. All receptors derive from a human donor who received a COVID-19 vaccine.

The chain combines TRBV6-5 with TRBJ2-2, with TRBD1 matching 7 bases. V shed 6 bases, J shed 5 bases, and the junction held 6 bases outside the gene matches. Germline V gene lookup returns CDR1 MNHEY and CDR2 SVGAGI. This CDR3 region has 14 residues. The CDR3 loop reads CASRKGGLTGELFF. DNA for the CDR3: TGTGCCAGCAGGAAAGGGGGCTTGACCGGGGAGCTGTTTTTT.

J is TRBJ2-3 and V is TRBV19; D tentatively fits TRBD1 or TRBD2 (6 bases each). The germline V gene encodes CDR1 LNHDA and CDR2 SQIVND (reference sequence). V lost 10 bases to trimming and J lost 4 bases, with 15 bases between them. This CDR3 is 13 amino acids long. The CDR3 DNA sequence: TGTGCCACCTCTCAGGAGGGGGCAGATACGCAGTATTTT. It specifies CATSQEGADTQYF.

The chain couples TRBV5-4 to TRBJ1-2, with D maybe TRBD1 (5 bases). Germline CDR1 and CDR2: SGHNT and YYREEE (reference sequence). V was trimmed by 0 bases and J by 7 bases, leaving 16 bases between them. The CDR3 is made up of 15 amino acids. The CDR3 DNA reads TGTGCCAGCAGCTTGGGAGGGACCAGAGCGGGTGGCTACACCTTC. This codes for CASSLGGTRAGGYTF.

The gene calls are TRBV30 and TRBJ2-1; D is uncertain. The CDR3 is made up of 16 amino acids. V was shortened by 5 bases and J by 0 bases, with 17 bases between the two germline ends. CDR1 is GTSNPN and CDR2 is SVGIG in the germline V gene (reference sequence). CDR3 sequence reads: CAWGKGRVSSYNEQFF. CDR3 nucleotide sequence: TGTGCCTGGGGGAAAGGTCGGGTTAGCTCCTACAATGAGCAGTTCTTC.

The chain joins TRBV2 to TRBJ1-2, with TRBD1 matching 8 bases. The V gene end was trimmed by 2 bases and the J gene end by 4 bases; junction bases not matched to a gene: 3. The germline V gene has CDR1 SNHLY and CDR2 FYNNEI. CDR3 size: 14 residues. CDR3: CASSESGGGYGYTF. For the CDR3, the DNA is TGTGCCAGCAGTGAATCAGGGGGCGGCTATGGCTACACCTTC.

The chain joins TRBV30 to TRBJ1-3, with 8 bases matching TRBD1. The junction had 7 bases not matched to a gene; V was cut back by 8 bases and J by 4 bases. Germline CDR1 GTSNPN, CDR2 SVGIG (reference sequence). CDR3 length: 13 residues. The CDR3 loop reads CAGRTGSGNTIYF. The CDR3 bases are TGTGCCGGACGGACAGGGTCCGGAAACACCATATATTTT.

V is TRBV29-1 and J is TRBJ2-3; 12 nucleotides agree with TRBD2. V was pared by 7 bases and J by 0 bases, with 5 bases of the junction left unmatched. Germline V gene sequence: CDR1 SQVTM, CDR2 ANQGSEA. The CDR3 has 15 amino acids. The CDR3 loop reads CSALAGGTSTDTQYF. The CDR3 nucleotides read TGCAGCGCCCTAGCGGGAGGGACTAGCACAGATACGCAGTATTTT.

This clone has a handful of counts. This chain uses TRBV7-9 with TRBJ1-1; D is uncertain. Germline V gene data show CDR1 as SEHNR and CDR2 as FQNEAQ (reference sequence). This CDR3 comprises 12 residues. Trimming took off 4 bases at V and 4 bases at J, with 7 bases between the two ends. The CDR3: CASSSLGTEAFF. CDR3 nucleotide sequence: TGTGCCAGCAGCTCTCTGGGCACTGAAGCTTTCTTT.

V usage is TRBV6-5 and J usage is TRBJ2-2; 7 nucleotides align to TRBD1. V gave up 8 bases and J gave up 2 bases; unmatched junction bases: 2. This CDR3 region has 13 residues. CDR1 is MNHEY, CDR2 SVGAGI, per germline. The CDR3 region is CASRDSNTGELFF. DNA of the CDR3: TGTGCCAGCCGGGACAGCAACACCGGGGAGCTGTTTTTT.

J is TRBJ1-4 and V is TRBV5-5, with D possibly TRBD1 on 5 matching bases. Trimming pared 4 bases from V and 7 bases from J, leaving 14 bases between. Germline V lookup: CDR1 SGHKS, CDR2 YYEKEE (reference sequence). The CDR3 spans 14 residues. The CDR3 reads CASSSRDWSEKLFF. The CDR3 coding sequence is TGTGCCAGCAGCAGCCGGGACTGGAGTGAAAAACTGTTTTTT.

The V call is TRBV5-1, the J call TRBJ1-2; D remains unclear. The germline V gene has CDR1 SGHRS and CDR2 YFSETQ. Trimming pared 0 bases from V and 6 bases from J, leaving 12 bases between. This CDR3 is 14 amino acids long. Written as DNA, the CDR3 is TGCGCCAGCAGCTTGGTGGTGGGGTCAAATGGCTACACCTTC. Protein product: CASSLVVGSNGYTF.

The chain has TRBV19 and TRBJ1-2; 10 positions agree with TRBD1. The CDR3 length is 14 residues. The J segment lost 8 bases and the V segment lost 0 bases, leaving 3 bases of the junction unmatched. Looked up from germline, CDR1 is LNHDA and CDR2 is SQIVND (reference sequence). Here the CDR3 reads CASSIETTGGGYTF. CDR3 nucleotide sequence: TGTGCCAGTAGTATAGAAACGACAGGGGGCGGCTACACCTTC. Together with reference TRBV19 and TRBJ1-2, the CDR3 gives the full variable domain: DGGITQSPKYLFRKEGQNVTLSCEQNLNHDAMYWYRQDPGQGLRLIYYSQIVNDFQKGDIAEGYSVSREKKESFPLTVTSAQKNPTAFYLCASSIETTGGGYTFGSGTRLTVV.

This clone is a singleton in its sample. CDR3 DNA sequence: TGTGCCAGTAGTTTGGACAGATATGGCTACACCTTC. It codes for CASSLDRYGYTF. The rearrangement links TRBV19 to TRBJ1-2, with D possibly being TRBD1 (6 bases). This CDR3 has 12 residues. Germline assignment: CDR1 LNHDA and CDR2 SQIVND (reference sequence). V was pared by 5 bases and J by 5 bases, with 9 bases between.

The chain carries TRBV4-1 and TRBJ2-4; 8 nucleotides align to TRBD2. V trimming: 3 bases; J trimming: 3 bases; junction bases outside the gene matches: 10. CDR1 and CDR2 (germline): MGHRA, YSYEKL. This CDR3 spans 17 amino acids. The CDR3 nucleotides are TGCGCCAGCAGCCATCTCACTCGAAGCGGGAGCAAAAACATTCAGTACTTC. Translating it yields CASSHLTRSGSKNIQYF.

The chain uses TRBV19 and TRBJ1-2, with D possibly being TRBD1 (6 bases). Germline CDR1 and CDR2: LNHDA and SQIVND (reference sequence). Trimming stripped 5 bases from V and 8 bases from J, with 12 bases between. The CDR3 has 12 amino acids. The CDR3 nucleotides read TGTGCCAGTAGTGTTCAACAGGGAGGCTACACCTTC. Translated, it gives CASSVQQGGYTF.

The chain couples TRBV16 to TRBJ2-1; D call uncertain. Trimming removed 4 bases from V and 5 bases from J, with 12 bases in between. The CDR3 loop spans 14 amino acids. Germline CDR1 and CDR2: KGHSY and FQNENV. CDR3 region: CASSRPTGHNEQFF. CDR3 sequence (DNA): TGTGCCAGCAGCCGACCGACGGGTCACAATGAGCAGTTCTTC.

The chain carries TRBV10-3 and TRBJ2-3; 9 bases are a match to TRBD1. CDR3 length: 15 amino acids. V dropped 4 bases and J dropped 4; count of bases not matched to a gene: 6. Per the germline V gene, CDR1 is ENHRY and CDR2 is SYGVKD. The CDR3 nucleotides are TGTGCCATCAGTGTGGGACAGGGTTTTTCAGATACGCAGTATTTT. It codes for CAISVGQGFSDTQYF.

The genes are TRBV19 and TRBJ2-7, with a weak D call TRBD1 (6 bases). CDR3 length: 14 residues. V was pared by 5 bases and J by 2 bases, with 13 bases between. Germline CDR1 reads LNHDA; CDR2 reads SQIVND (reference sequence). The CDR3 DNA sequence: TGTGCCAGTAGTGTTGGACAGAGTACCTACGAGCAGTACTTC. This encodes CASSVGQSTYEQYF.

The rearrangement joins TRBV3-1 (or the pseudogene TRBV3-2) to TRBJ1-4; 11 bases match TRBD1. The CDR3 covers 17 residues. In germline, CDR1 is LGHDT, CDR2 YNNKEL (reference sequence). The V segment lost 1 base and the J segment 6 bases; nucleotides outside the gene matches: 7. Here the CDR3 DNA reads TGTGCCAGCAGCCAAGCACTACCGGGACAGGGGGATGAAAAACTGTTTTTT. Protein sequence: CASSQALPGQGDEKLFF.

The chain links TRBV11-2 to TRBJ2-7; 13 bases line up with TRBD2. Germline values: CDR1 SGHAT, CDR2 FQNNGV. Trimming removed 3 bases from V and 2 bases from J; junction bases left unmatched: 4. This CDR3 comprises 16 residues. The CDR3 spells CASSFRTSGSPYEQYF. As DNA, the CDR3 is TGTGCCAGCAGCTTTAGGACTAGCGGGAGTCCCTACGAGCAGTACTTC. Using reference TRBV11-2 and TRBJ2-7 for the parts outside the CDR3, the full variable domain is EAGVAQSPRYKIIEKRQSVAFWCNPISGHATLYWYQQILGQGPKLLIQFQNNGVVDDSQLPKDRFSAERLKGVDSTLKIQPAKLEDSAVYLCASSFRTSGSPYEQYFGPGTRLTVT.

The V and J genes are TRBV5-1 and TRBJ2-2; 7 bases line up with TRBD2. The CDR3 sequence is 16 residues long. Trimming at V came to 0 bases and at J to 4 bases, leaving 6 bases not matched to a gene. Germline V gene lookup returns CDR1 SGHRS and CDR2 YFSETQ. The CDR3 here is CASSLETRGSTGELFF. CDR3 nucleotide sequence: TGCGCCAGCAGCTTGGAGACTCGCGGGAGCACCGGGGAGCTGTTTTTT.

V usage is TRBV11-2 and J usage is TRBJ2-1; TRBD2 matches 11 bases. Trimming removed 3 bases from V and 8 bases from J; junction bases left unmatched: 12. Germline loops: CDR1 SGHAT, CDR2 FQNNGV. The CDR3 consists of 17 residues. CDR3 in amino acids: CASSLGLTSGMGDEQFF. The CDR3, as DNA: TGTGCCAGCAGCTTGGGGCTGACTAGCGGGATGGGCGATGAGCAGTTCTTC.

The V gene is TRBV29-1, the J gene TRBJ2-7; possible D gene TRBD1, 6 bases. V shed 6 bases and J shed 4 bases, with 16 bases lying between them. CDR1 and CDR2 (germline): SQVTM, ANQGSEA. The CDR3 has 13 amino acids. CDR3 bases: TGCAGCGTCAGGGGCTCCGCTTCGTACGAGCAGTACTTC. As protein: CSVRGSASYEQYF.

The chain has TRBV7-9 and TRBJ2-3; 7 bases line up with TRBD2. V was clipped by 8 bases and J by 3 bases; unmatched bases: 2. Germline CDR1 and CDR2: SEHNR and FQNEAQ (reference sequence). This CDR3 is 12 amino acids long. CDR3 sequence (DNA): TGTGCCAGCCGCGGGAGAACAGATACGCAGTATTTT. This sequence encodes CASRGRTDTQYF.

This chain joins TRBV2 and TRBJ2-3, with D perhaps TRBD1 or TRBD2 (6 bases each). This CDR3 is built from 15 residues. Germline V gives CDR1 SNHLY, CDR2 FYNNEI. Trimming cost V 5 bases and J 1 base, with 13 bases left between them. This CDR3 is CASSIGGTGTDTQYF. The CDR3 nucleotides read TGTGCCAGCAGTATCGGGGGCACGGGCACAGATACGCAGTATTTT.